The 14 T cell receptor beta chains reported below all come from one sample, sequenced in a study of early T cells in non-severe SARS-CoV-2 infection. TCRdb redid the calling of the 5' RACE reads with MiXCR, one entry per CDR3 protein. The table lists about 46,000 distinct CDR3 sequences, almost 5.5% of them singletons. Sequencing was performed on whole blood, taken at baseline. The receptors shown here come from an adult who was a healthcare worker with PCR-confirmed SARS-CoV-2 infection or an uninfected control (not recorded which).

This clonotype came up a few times. The chain couples TRBV4-2 to TRBJ2-3; TRBD2 agrees at 8 bases. The V gene end was trimmed by 1 base and the J gene end by 5 bases; junction bases not matched to a gene: 5. This CDR3 is built from 15 residues. CDR1 LGHNA and CDR2 YNFKEQ come from the germline V gene. The CDR3 loop reads CASSQGTSNEDTQYF. The CDR3 nucleotides read TGTGCCAGCAGCCAAGGGACTAGCAATGAAGATACGCAGTATTTT.

This clonotype was observed many times. The chain is built from TRBV20-1 and TRBJ2-7, with a possible D match to TRBD2 (6 bases). Trimming stripped 0 bases from V and 4 bases from J, with 16 bases between. Germline CDR1 DFQATT, CDR2 SNEGSKA (reference sequence). The CDR3 is 15 amino acids. Written as DNA, the CDR3 is TGCAGTGCTAGAGATCAGAGACTAGGCACTTACGAGCAGTACTTC. Its translation is CSARDQRLGTYEQYF.

In this sample, this clonotype turned up many times. The chain carries TRBV4-1 and TRBJ2-7, with TRBD1 identical over 8 bases. Germline V gene lookup returns CDR1 MGHRA and CDR2 YSYEKL. The CDR3 runs 14 residues. J gave up 4 bases and V 1 base, and 3 bases lay outside the gene matches. The CDR3 sequence is CASSQAQGAYEQYF. The CDR3 DNA follows: TGCGCCAGCAGCCAAGCGCAGGGGGCGTACGAGCAGTACTTC.

This clonotype has ten or more counts. This sequence joins TRBV5-1 and TRBJ2-3; TRBD2 agrees at 10 bases. Per germline, CDR1 SGHRS and CDR2 YFSETQ. The CDR3 has 15 amino acids. With V trimmed by 7 bases and J by 0 bases, 5 bases remained unmatched. The CDR3 coding sequence is TGCGCCAGCGGAGGACTAGCGGCTAGCACAGATACGCAGTATTTT. This encodes CASGGLAASTDTQYF.

At least ten counts were recorded for this clonotype. CDR3 in amino acids: CSARAATRNTGELFF. The CDR3 DNA is TGCAGTGCTAGAGCCGCGACCCGGAACACCGGGGAGCTGTTTTTT. The chain employs TRBV20-1 and TRBJ2-2; no clear D. V was shortened by 1 base and J by 1 base, with 10 bases between the two germline ends. Germline assignment: CDR1 DFQATT and CDR2 SNEGSKA (reference sequence). The CDR3 sequence is 15 residues long.

This clonotype was counted at least ten times. The chain couples TRBV6-1 to TRBJ2-7, with D maybe TRBD1 (6 bases). The CDR3 has 14 residues. V was cut by 5 bases and J by 1 base, with 12 bases left in between. CDR1 and CDR2 from the germline V gene are MNHNS and SASEGT. The CDR3: CASSWTADSYEQYF. Written as DNA, the CDR3 is TGTGCCAGCAGTTGGACAGCGGATTCCTACGAGCAGTACTTC.

This clonotype was counted at least ten times. The rearrangement uses TRBV29-1 and TRBJ1-1, with D possibly TRBD1 on 5 matching bases. The CDR3 extends over 13 amino acids. The V gene lost 8 bases and the J gene lost 5 bases, with 18 bases spanning the gap. Per the germline V gene, CDR1 is SQVTM and CDR2 is ANQGSEA. CDR3 nucleotides: TGCAGCTCTTGGTCCGGGGGTGGGACTGAAGCTTTCTTT. It encodes CSSWSGGGTEAFF.

This clonotype was seen many times. The chain joins TRBV20-1 to TRBJ1-2; 7 positions agree with TRBD1. CDR3 length: 12 residues. V lost 5 bases to trimming and J lost 7 bases; unmatched junction nucleotides: 7. Per germline, CDR1 DFQATT and CDR2 SNEGSKA (reference sequence). CDR3 bases: TGCAGTGCTGCACAGGGGATCTCTGGCTACACCTTC. As protein: CSAAQGISGYTF.

The CDR3 loop reads CASSYVLGNNEQFF. DNA of the CDR3: TGTGCCAGCAGCTACGTACTGGGAAACAATGAGCAGTTCTTC. J is TRBJ2-1 and V is TRBV6-1; D remains unclear. V was shortened by 6 bases and J by 5 bases, with 14 bases between the two germline ends. Germline V lookup: CDR1 MNHNS, CDR2 SASEGT. The CDR3 length is 14 residues.

This clonotype was counted only a few times. J is TRBJ2-7 and V is TRBV7-9, with TRBD1 matching 7 bases. After removal of 3 bases from V and 2 bases from J, the junction contained 7 bases not matched to a gene. Germline loops: CDR1 SEHNR, CDR2 FQNEAQ (reference sequence). This CDR3 contains 15 residues. For the CDR3, the DNA is TGTGCCAGCAGCTTGGACGACAGGGCTACCTACGAGCAGTACTTC. Protein sequence: CASSLDDRATYEQYF.

This clonotype was detected ten times or more. This chain connects TRBV4-2 to TRBJ2-1; no firm D call. Per germline, CDR1 LGHNA and CDR2 YNFKEQ. Trimming took 1 base from V and 8 from J, leaving 12 bases between them. The CDR3 length is 14 residues. CDR3 region: CASSQGIEVDEQFF. CDR3 nucleotide sequence: TGTGCCAGCAGCCAAGGGATCGAAGTGGATGAGCAGTTCTTC.

This clonotype was found a few times. The rearrangement uses TRBV2 and TRBJ1-1; D is ambiguous. CDR3 size: 13 residues. Germline lookup yields CDR1 SNHLY and CDR2 FYNNEI. Between the trimmed V and J ends, which lost 7 bases and 0 bases, there was a span of 9 bases. DNA of the CDR3: TGTGCCAGCACAGGACTGATGAACACTGAAGCTTTCTTT. Translating it yields CASTGLMNTEAFF. The whole variable domain, remainder taken from reference TRBV2 and TRBJ1-1, is EPEVTQTPSHQVTQMGQEVILRCVPISNHLYFYWYRQILGQKVEFLVSFYNNEISEKSEIFDDQFSVERPDGSNFTLKIRSTKLEDSAMYFCASTGLMNTEAFFGQGTRLTVV.

This clonotype has just a few counts. This chain uses TRBV12-3 or TRBV12-4 with TRBJ2-1; D not certain. Trimming left V 5 bases short and J 0 bases short, with 8 bases between. The CDR3 is 14 amino acids. The CDR3 DNA follows: TGTGCCAGCAGTCCCCGGAGCTCCTACAATGAGCAGTTCTTC. The encoded protein is CASSPRSSYNEQFF.

This clonotype was detected ten times or more. The chain is built from TRBV12-3 or TRBV12-4 and TRBJ2-7; D may correspond to TRBD1 or TRBD2 (6 bases each). The CDR3 has 12 amino acids. Trimming took 4 bases from V and 4 from J, leaving 8 bases between them. The CDR3 region has the DNA TGTGCCAGCAGTTCGGGGGCTTACGAGCAGTACTTC. Translated: CASSSGAYEQYF.